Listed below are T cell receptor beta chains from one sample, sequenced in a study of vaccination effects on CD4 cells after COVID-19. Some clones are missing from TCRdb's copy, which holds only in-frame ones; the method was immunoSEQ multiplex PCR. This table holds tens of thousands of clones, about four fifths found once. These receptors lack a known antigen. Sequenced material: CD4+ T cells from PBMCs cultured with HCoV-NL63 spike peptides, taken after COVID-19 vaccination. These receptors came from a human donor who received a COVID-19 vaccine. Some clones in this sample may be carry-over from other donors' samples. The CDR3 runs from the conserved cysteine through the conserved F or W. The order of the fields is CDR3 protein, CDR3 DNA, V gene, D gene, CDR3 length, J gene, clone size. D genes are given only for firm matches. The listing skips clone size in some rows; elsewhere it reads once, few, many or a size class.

cdr3_aa: CASGFRRGAGELFF; cdr3_nt: TGTGCTAGTGGTTTTCGGAGGGGGGCCGGGGAGCTGTTTTTT; v_call: TRBV12-5; d_call: -; cdr3_length: 14; j_call: TRBJ2-2; clone_size: -
cdr3_aa: CASSSGQGYEKLFF; cdr3_nt: TGCGCCAGCAGTTCGGGACAGGGGTACGAAAAACTGTTTTTT; v_call: TRBV4-1; d_call: TRBD1; cdr3_length: 14; j_call: TRBJ1-4; clone_size: -
cdr3_aa: CASSPDSIQPQHF; cdr3_nt: TGTGCCAGCTCACCGGACTCGATTCAGCCCCAGCATTTT; v_call: TRBV18; d_call: -; cdr3_length: 13; j_call: TRBJ1-5; clone_size: -
cdr3_aa: CASSEANQPQHF; cdr3_nt: TGTGCCAGCAGTGAAGCCAATCAGCCCCAGCATTTT; v_call: TRBV6-1; d_call: -; cdr3_length: 12; j_call: TRBJ1-5; clone_size: -
cdr3_aa: CASSKERELGYGYTF; cdr3_nt: TGTGCCAGCAGCAAAGAGAGGGAACTCGGCTATGGCTACACCTTC; v_call: TRBV21-1; d_call: -; cdr3_length: 15; j_call: TRBJ1-2; clone_size: -
cdr3_aa: CASSPRQGTSLGNTIYF; cdr3_nt: TGCGCCAGCAGCCCCCGACAGGGGACATCATTGGGGAACACCATATATTTT; v_call: TRBV5-1; d_call: TRBD1; cdr3_length: 17; j_call: TRBJ1-3; clone_size: once
cdr3_aa: CASSRRENIQYF; cdr3_nt: TGTGCCAGCAGTCGCAGGGAAAACATTCAGTACTTC; v_call: TRBV12-3/TRBV12-4; d_call: -; cdr3_length: 12; j_call: TRBJ2-4; clone_size: -
cdr3_aa: CAISHPGGSYNEQFF; cdr3_nt: TGTGCCATCAGTCATCCCGGAGGCTCCTACAATGAGCAGTTCTTC; v_call: TRBV10-3; d_call: -; cdr3_length: 15; j_call: TRBJ2-1; clone_size: -
cdr3_aa: CASSQALLNYGYTF; cdr3_nt: TGTGCCAGCAGCCAAGCACTGTTAAACTATGGCTACACCTTC; v_call: TRBV4-2; d_call: -; cdr3_length: 14; j_call: TRBJ1-2; clone_size: -
cdr3_aa: CASSLAGELFF; cdr3_nt: TGTGCCAGCAGCTTGGCCGGGGAGCTGTTTTTT; v_call: TRBV7-3; d_call: -; cdr3_length: 11; j_call: TRBJ2-2; clone_size: -
cdr3_aa: CASSFGQYQPQHF; cdr3_nt: TGTGCCAGCAGTTTCGGGCAATATCAGCCCCAGCATTTT; v_call: TRBV12-3/TRBV12-4; d_call: -; cdr3_length: 13; j_call: TRBJ1-5; clone_size: -
cdr3_aa: CASSPPGRSLSGYTF; cdr3_nt: TGTGCCAGCTCACCACCGGGACGCAGTCTTAGCGGCTACACCTTC; v_call: TRBV18; d_call: -; cdr3_length: 15; j_call: TRBJ1-2; clone_size: -
cdr3_aa: CASSDGTGGTAPLHF; cdr3_nt: TGTGCCAGCAGTGATGGGACAGGGGGCACGGCACCCCTCCACTTT; v_call: TRBV6-4; d_call: TRBD1; cdr3_length: 15; j_call: TRBJ1-6; clone_size: -
cdr3_aa: CATFQGPKQEAFF; cdr3_nt: TGTGCCACTTTCCAGGGGCCTAAGCAGGAAGCTTTCTTT; v_call: TRBV24-1; d_call: -; cdr3_length: 13; j_call: TRBJ1-1; clone_size: -
cdr3_aa: CASSDSGGRDEKLFF; cdr3_nt: TGTGCCAGCTCAGACTCAGGGGGCAGGGATGAAAAACTGTTTTTT; v_call: TRBV18; d_call: TRBD1; cdr3_length: 15; j_call: TRBJ1-4; clone_size: few
cdr3_aa: CASGPNGGANEKLFF; cdr3_nt: TGCGCCAGCGGACCGAACGGAGGAGCTAATGAAAAACTGTTTTTT; v_call: TRBV5-1; d_call: -; cdr3_length: 15; j_call: TRBJ1-4; clone_size: -
cdr3_aa: CASSLQSGSEKLFF; cdr3_nt: TGCGCCAGCAGCTTACAATCAGGGAGTGAAAAACTGTTTTTT; v_call: TRBV5-1; d_call: -; cdr3_length: 14; j_call: TRBJ1-4; clone_size: -
cdr3_aa: CASSFVDTHNEQFF; cdr3_nt: TGTGCCAGCAGTTTCGTCGATACCCACAATGAGCAGTTCTTC; v_call: TRBV6-2/TRBV6-3; d_call: -; cdr3_length: 14; j_call: TRBJ2-1; clone_size: -
cdr3_aa: CASSRTVVYGYTF; cdr3_nt: TGTGCCAGCAGCCGGACAGTTGTGTATGGCTACACCTTC; v_call: TRBV12-3/TRBV12-4; d_call: -; cdr3_length: 13; j_call: TRBJ1-2; clone_size: -
cdr3_aa: CASSIRGGSYNEQFF; cdr3_nt: TGTGCCAGTAGTATCCGGGGGGGCTCCTACAATGAGCAGTTCTTC; v_call: TRBV19; d_call: TRBD2; cdr3_length: 15; j_call: TRBJ2-1; clone_size: -
cdr3_aa: CASSGTGIAYGYTF; cdr3_nt: TGTGCCAGCAGCGGGACAGGGATCGCCTATGGCTACACCTTC; v_call: TRBV5-4; d_call: TRBD1; cdr3_length: 14; j_call: TRBJ1-2; clone_size: -
cdr3_aa: CASRISPGQGVWGYTF; cdr3_nt: TGTGCCAGCAGGATTAGTCCGGGACAGGGAGTGTGGGGCTACACCTTC; v_call: TRBV28; d_call: TRBD1; cdr3_length: 16; j_call: TRBJ1-2; clone_size: -
cdr3_aa: CASSYWGIRPSETQYF; cdr3_nt: TGTGCCAGCAGTTACTGGGGGATCCGGCCTTCGGAGACCCAGTACTTC; v_call: TRBV6-5; d_call: -; cdr3_length: 16; j_call: TRBJ2-5; clone_size: once
cdr3_aa: CASTLSGVEETQYF; cdr3_nt: TGTGCCAGCACCCTTAGCGGCGTTGAAGAGACCCAGTACTTC; v_call: TRBV2; d_call: -; cdr3_length: 14; j_call: TRBJ2-5; clone_size: -
cdr3_aa: CASSVASDFVSYNEQFF; cdr3_nt: TGTGCCAGCAGCGTAGCCTCAGACTTTGTTTCCTACAATGAGCAGTTCTTC; v_call: TRBV9; d_call: -; cdr3_length: 17; j_call: TRBJ2-1; clone_size: once
cdr3_aa: CASSEAGRSINYGYTF; cdr3_nt: TGTGCCAGCAGTGAGGCAGGGAGATCCATTAACTATGGCTACACCTTC; v_call: TRBV25-1; d_call: -; cdr3_length: 16; j_call: TRBJ1-2; clone_size: -
cdr3_aa: CASSLSNEPQHF; cdr3_nt: TGTGCCAGCAGCTTATCAAATGAGCCCCAGCATTTT; v_call: TRBV7-2; d_call: -; cdr3_length: 12; j_call: TRBJ1-5; clone_size: -
cdr3_aa: CASRQTTGRNTEAFF; cdr3_nt: TGTGCCAGTAGACAAACGACAGGGAGGAACACTGAAGCTTTCTTT; v_call: TRBV19; d_call: TRBD1; cdr3_length: 15; j_call: TRBJ1-1; clone_size: once
cdr3_aa: CASSVGLFNSPLHF; cdr3_nt: TGTGCCAGCAGCGTCGGACTGTTTAATTCACCCCTCCACTTT; v_call: TRBV9; d_call: -; cdr3_length: 14; j_call: TRBJ1-6; clone_size: -
cdr3_aa: CASSYGETQYF; cdr3_nt: TGTGCCAGCAGTTACGGGGAGACCCAGTACTTC; v_call: TRBV6-5; d_call: -; cdr3_length: 11; j_call: TRBJ2-5; clone_size: -
cdr3_aa: CASLEGGAVRTQYF; cdr3_nt: TGTGCCAGCCTTGAGGGGGGCGCCGTCAGGACCCAGTACTTC; v_call: TRBV6-5; d_call: -; cdr3_length: 14; j_call: TRBJ2-5; clone_size: few
cdr3_aa: CASSSDRVASGYTF; cdr3_nt: TGTGCCAGCAGCTCTGACAGGGTCGCTAGTGGCTACACCTTC; v_call: TRBV7-2; d_call: TRBD1; cdr3_length: 14; j_call: TRBJ1-2; clone_size: -
cdr3_aa: CASSLSGQLSGNTIYF; cdr3_nt: TGCGCCAGCAGCTTGAGTGGACAACTCTCTGGAAACACCATATATTTT; v_call: TRBV5-1; d_call: -; cdr3_length: 16; j_call: TRBJ1-3; clone_size: -
cdr3_aa: CASSDSGRGFNGELFF; cdr3_nt: TGTGCCAGCAGCGATAGCGGCAGGGGGTTTAACGGGGAGCTGTTTTTT; v_call: TRBV11-3; d_call: -; cdr3_length: 16; j_call: TRBJ2-2; clone_size: -
cdr3_aa: CASRATGASGNTIYF; cdr3_nt: TGTGCCAGTAGAGCGACAGGTGCCTCTGGAAACACCATATATTTT; v_call: TRBV19; d_call: -; cdr3_length: 15; j_call: TRBJ1-3; clone_size: few
cdr3_aa: CASSLVGTGGEKLFF; cdr3_nt: TGCGCCAGCAGCTTGGTTGGGACCGGGGGGGAAAAACTGTTTTTT; v_call: TRBV5-1; d_call: -; cdr3_length: 15; j_call: TRBJ1-4; clone_size: -
cdr3_aa: CSASQGAGAFF; cdr3_nt: TGCAGTGCTAGTCAGGGCGCCGGGGCTTTCTTT; v_call: TRBV20-1; d_call: -; cdr3_length: 11; j_call: TRBJ1-1; clone_size: -
cdr3_aa: CASSMGTGSGQDTQYF; cdr3_nt: TGTGCCAGTAGTATGGGGACAGGGAGCGGCCAGGATACGCAGTATTTT; v_call: TRBV19; d_call: TRBD1; cdr3_length: 16; j_call: TRBJ2-3; clone_size: -
cdr3_aa: CASKGGDDTQYF; cdr3_nt: TGTGCCAGCAAGGGGGGGGATGATACGCAGTATTTT; v_call: TRBV2; d_call: -; cdr3_length: 12; j_call: TRBJ2-3; clone_size: -
cdr3_aa: CAISARENSNQPQHF; cdr3_nt: TGTGCCATCAGTGCACGGGAGAATAGCAATCAGCCCCAGCATTTT; v_call: TRBV10-3; d_call: -; cdr3_length: 15; j_call: TRBJ1-5; clone_size: once
cdr3_aa: CASNDRGMAFF; cdr3_nt: TGTGCCAGCAATGACAGGGGCATGGCTTTCTTT; v_call: TRBV25-1; d_call: TRBD1; cdr3_length: 11; j_call: TRBJ1-1; clone_size: few
cdr3_aa: CASSLLWHKSEGAFF; cdr3_nt: TGTGCCAGCAGCTTATTATGGCACAAATCCGAGGGGGCTTTCTTT; v_call: TRBV5-6; d_call: -; cdr3_length: 15; j_call: TRBJ1-1; clone_size: -
cdr3_aa: CASTPSWGALSGANVLTF; cdr3_nt: TGTGCCAGTACCCCCTCGTGGGGGGCGCTTTCTGGGGCCAACGTCCTGACTTTC; v_call: TRBV19; d_call: -; cdr3_length: 18; j_call: TRBJ2-6; clone_size: -
cdr3_aa: CASISGAPSTDTQYF; cdr3_nt: TGTGCCAGCATTAGCGGGGCACCTAGCACAGATACGCAGTATTTT; v_call: TRBV2; d_call: TRBD2; cdr3_length: 15; j_call: TRBJ2-3; clone_size: -
cdr3_aa: CASRPGAGANVLTF; cdr3_nt: TGTGCCAGCAGACCAGGGGCTGGGGCCAACGTCCTGACTTTC; v_call: TRBV6-5; d_call: -; cdr3_length: 14; j_call: TRBJ2-6; clone_size: -
cdr3_aa: CASSFRTDNTEAFF; cdr3_nt: TGCGCCAGCAGCTTCCGGACAGACAACACTGAAGCTTTCTTT; v_call: TRBV5-1; d_call: -; cdr3_length: 14; j_call: TRBJ1-1; clone_size: -
cdr3_aa: CASSLDGNYGYTF; cdr3_nt: TGTGCCAGCAGCTTAGACGGAAACTATGGCTACACCTTC; v_call: TRBV7-2; d_call: -; cdr3_length: 13; j_call: TRBJ1-2; clone_size: once
cdr3_aa: CASSVDGRFNEKLFF; cdr3_nt: TGTGCCAGCAGCGTAGATGGACGGTTTAATGAAAAACTGTTTTTT; v_call: TRBV9; d_call: -; cdr3_length: 15; j_call: TRBJ1-4; clone_size: -
cdr3_aa: CASSPRGRREKLFF; cdr3_nt: TGTGCCAGCTCACCACGGGGACGGCGGGAAAAACTGTTTTTT; v_call: TRBV18; d_call: -; cdr3_length: 14; j_call: TRBJ1-4; clone_size: -
cdr3_aa: CAWSEGRGRQETQYF; cdr3_nt: TGTGCCTGGAGTGAGGGCAGGGGGCGTCAAGAGACCCAGTACTTC; v_call: TRBV30; d_call: TRBD1; cdr3_length: 15; j_call: TRBJ2-5; clone_size: once
cdr3_aa: CASSVDPEGMRETQYF; cdr3_nt: TGTGCCAGCAGCGTAGATCCGGAGGGTATGCGGGAGACCCAGTACTTC; v_call: TRBV9; d_call: -; cdr3_length: 16; j_call: TRBJ2-5; clone_size: -
cdr3_aa: CASSVLQSGDTDTQYF; cdr3_nt: TGTGCCAGCAGCGTTCTACAGTCTGGAGACACAGATACGCAGTATTTT; v_call: TRBV9; d_call: -; cdr3_length: 16; j_call: TRBJ2-3; clone_size: -